This TCR beta chain was found in a study of cytomegalovirus exposure and HLA in healthy donors. Between the trimmed V and J ends, which lost 2 bases and 9 bases, there was a span of 17 bases. The CDR3 is made up of 15 amino acids. Per the germline V gene, CDR1 is MNHEY and CDR2 is SMNVEV (reference sequence). The method was immunoSEQ multiplex PCR; TCRdb's version includes in-frame clones alone and lacks a portion of them. The table records 200,000 to 250,000 clones, over 80% of them present only once. The chain carries TRBV27 and TRBJ2-1; D possibly uses TRBD1 or TRBD2 (5 bases each). The sequence was obtained from a woman in her 30s in good health and CMV-seropositive. Sequencing used PBMCs. The CDR3 DNA sequence: TGTGCCAGCAGTTTAAGGCAGGGACCCCGGAGTGAGCAGTTCTTC. Its protein product is CASSLRQGPRSEQFF.